The 27 T cell receptor beta chains below all came from one sample that was sequenced in a study of cytomegalovirus exposure and HLA in healthy donors. The PCR had 60 Vbeta and 13 Jbeta primers. Repertoires were generated with immunoSEQ multiplex PCR, while TCRdb's copy carries only in-frame clones and drops some. The table has about 120,000 clones, over 65% seen once. Sequences were obtained from PBMCs. The receptors originated from a woman aged 18-29 years in good health and CMV-seronegative.

The J gene is TRBJ1-2, the V gene TRBV10-1; 10 bases fit TRBD1. CDR3 length: 15 residues. CDR1 is WNHNN and CDR2 is SYGVQD in the germline V gene (reference sequence). Trimming cost V 4 bases and J 1 base; bases outside gene matches: 3. CDR3 in amino acids: CASSGDRGFNYGYTF. CDR3 coding DNA: TGCGCCAGCAGTGGGGACAGGGGTTTTAACTATGGCTACACCTTC.

The V call is TRBV7-9, the J call TRBJ1-2; D is undetermined. Germline V CDR1 and CDR2: SEHNR, FQNEAQ (reference sequence). The germline V and J ends were trimmed by 5 bases and 3 bases, with 13 bases remaining between them. This CDR3 is built from 14 residues. CDR3 protein: CASSPHPQDYGYTF. Here the CDR3 DNA reads TGTGCCAGCAGCCCACACCCTCAAGACTATGGCTACACCTTC.

The chain combines TRBV5-1 with TRBJ2-4; the D gene is possibly TRBD1 (6 bases). The germline V gene encodes CDR1 SGHRS and CDR2 YFSETQ. The length of the CDR3 is 14 residues. With 5 bases removed from V and 6 bases from J, the gap between germline ends came to 15 bases. CDR3 protein: CASSDTAGANIQYF. The CDR3 DNA reads as TGCGCCAGCAGTGATACCGCAGGGGCAAACATTCAGTACTTC.

The rearrangement joins TRBV29-1 to TRBJ2-7, with TRBD1 identical over 8 bases. V was pared by 2 bases and J by 6 bases, with 3 bases of the junction left unmatched. The CDR3 contains 12 residues. Per germline, CDR1 SQVTM and CDR2 ANQGSEA. The CDR3 sequence: CSVEQGAGEQYF. The CDR3 DNA follows: TGCAGCGTTGAACAGGGGGCGGGCGAGCAGTACTTC.

The V and J genes are TRBV29-1 and TRBJ2-7, with D hard to call. The CDR3 contains 12 residues. Germline lookup yields CDR1 SQVTM and CDR2 ANQGSEA. With 2 bases removed from V and 4 bases from J, the gap between germline ends came to 9 bases. The CDR3 bases are TGCAGCGTTGAATATAGTACTTACGAGCAGTACTTC. It translates to CSVEYSTYEQYF.

This chain connects TRBV28 to TRBJ2-7; no reliable D call. The CDR3 is 12 amino acids. Trimming stripped 7 bases from V and 2 bases from J, with 9 bases between. Germline values: CDR1 MDHEN, CDR2 SYDVKM. The CDR3 DNA is TGTGCCAGCAAGTCTTCGGCCTACGAGCAGTACTTC. Its translation: CASKSSAYEQYF.

The rearrangement links TRBV11-2 to TRBJ1-2; tentative D call: TRBD1 (5 bases). V was clipped by 0 bases and J by 2 bases, with 16 bases between them. CDR3 size: 17 residues. Germline V lookup: CDR1 SGHAT, CDR2 FQNNGV. CDR3 DNA sequence: TGTGCCAGCAGCTTAGATCCCAGGGAACATAGGAACTATGGCTACACCTTC. Protein sequence: CASSLDPREHRNYGYTF.

The gene calls are TRBV6-1 and TRBJ2-2, with D uncertain. This CDR3 comprises 14 residues. V was pared by 3 bases and J by 4 bases, with 9 bases between. Per germline, CDR1 MNHNS and CDR2 SASEGT. CDR3 region: CASSDQVFTGELFF. CDR3 in DNA: TGTGCCAGCAGTGATCAGGTCTTCACCGGGGAGCTGTTTTTT.

CDR3 bases: TGCGCCAGCAGCCAAGAATCAGGGGGCGGGATTTATTCACCCCTCCACTTT. Protein: CASSQESGGGIYSPLHF. This rearrangement joins TRBV4-3 to TRBJ1-6; 8 nucleotides agree with TRBD1. The CDR3 runs to 17 residues. The J segment lost 8 bases and the V segment lost 0 bases, leaving 9 bases of the junction unmatched. Germline V CDR1 and CDR2: LGHNA, YSLEER.

CDR3 sequence (DNA): TGTGCCAGCAGCCTGGGACTCGAAGCTTTCTTT. Residues: CASSLGLEAFF. The V and J genes are TRBV2 and TRBJ1-1, with D possibly matching TRBD1 (5 bases). The V gene's germline CDR1 is SNHLY and CDR2 FYNNEI. Trimming pared 6 bases from V and 8 bases from J, leaving 10 bases between. The CDR3 consists of 11 residues.

This clone appeared a single time. V gene TRBV5-1 combines with J gene TRBJ2-7; 9 nucleotides agree with TRBD1. The CDR3 contains 15 residues. Germline assignment: CDR1 SGHRS and CDR2 YFSETQ. After removal of 2 bases from V and 5 bases from J, the junction contained 8 bases not matched to a gene. CDR3 DNA: TGCGCCAGCAGCTTTCTAGGACAGGGGAACGACGAGCAGTACTTC. Translated: CASSFLGQGNDEQYF. Full variable domain (remainder filled in from reference TRBV5-1 and TRBJ2-7): KAGVTQTPRYLIKTRGQQVTLSCSPISGHRSVSWYQQTPGQGLQFLFEYFSETQRNKGNFPGRFSGRQFSNSRSEMNVSTLELGDSALYLCASSFLGQGNDEQYFGPGTRLTVT.

The chain combines TRBV7-2 with TRBJ2-7; the D gene is possibly TRBD2 (6 bases). This CDR3 comprises 15 residues. V lost 1 base, J lost 0 bases, and 10 bases lay in between. Germline values: CDR1 SGHTA, CDR2 FQGNSA. CDR3 region: CASSLVAASSYEQYF. The CDR3, as DNA: TGTGCCAGCAGCTTAGTAGCGGCTAGCTCCTACGAGCAGTACTTC.

The chain employs TRBV4-1 and TRBJ1-2, with D tentatively TRBD1 (5 bases). The V end lost 0 bases, the J end lost 8 bases, and 16 bases lay between the germline ends. The germline CDR1 and CDR2 sequences are MGHRA and YSYEKL. The CDR3 is made up of 15 amino acids. The CDR3 DNA follows: TGCGCCAGCAGCCAAGATGGAGGGGAAGGGTGGGGCTACACCTTC. Translation: CASSQDGGEGWGYTF.

This clone appeared a single time. The chain has TRBV5-6 and TRBJ2-7; 10 nucleotides match TRBD1. The V gene end was trimmed by 1 base and the J gene end by 5 bases; junction bases not matched to a gene: 6. CDR1 is SGHDT and CDR2 is YYEEEE in the germline V gene. The CDR3 loop spans 15 amino acids. The CDR3 loop is CASSLMRQGADEQYF. As DNA, the CDR3 is TGTGCCAGCAGCTTGATGCGACAGGGGGCGGACGAGCAGTACTTC.

This chain's CDR3 is CASSLFPGDGISGNTIYF. DNA for the CDR3: TGTGCCAGCAGCTTGTTCCCGGGGGACGGCATCTCTGGAAACACCATATATTTT. The chain carries TRBV5-6 and TRBJ1-3, with D perhaps TRBD1 (5 bases). This CDR3 has 18 residues. Germline lookup yields CDR1 SGHDT and CDR2 YYEEEE. V lost 1 base to trimming and J lost 0 bases, with 17 bases between them.

This sequence joins TRBV6-6 and TRBJ1-2, with a possible D match to TRBD1 (5 bases). V was clipped by 0 bases and J by 5 bases, with 13 bases between them. The V gene's germline CDR1 is MNHNY and CDR2 SVGAGI (reference sequence). The CDR3 totals 15 residues. CDR3 region: CASSYSAIGGYGYTF. CDR3 bases: TGTGCCAGCAGTTACTCGGCAATCGGGGGGTATGGCTACACCTTC.

The gene calls are TRBV19 and TRBJ2-5; 11 bases fit TRBD2. Germline V gene lookup returns CDR1 LNHDA and CDR2 SQIVND (reference sequence). J was trimmed by 5 bases and V by 1 base; bases with no gene match: 15. The CDR3 sequence is 19 residues long. The CDR3 coding sequence is TGTGCCAGTAGTATAGTCCCTAGCGGGGGGCTTTCGAGGGTCGAGACCCAGTACTTC. It yields the protein CASSIVPSGGLSRVETQYF.

V is TRBV19 and J is TRBJ1-1; 8 bases agree with TRBD1. The germline V gene encodes CDR1 LNHDA and CDR2 SQIVND (reference sequence). J gave up 0 bases and V 5 bases, and 8 bases lay outside the gene matches. The CDR3 is made up of 16 amino acids. The CDR3 loop is CASSPFRGPMNTEAFF. The CDR3 DNA reads TGTGCCAGTAGTCCCTTCAGGGGGCCAATGAACACTGAAGCTTTCTTT.

The J gene is TRBJ2-5, the V gene TRBV6-1; the D gene is possibly TRBD1 (6 bases). This CDR3 is 13 amino acids long. The germline CDR1 and CDR2 sequences are MNHNS and SASEGT. V was clipped by 2 bases and J by 5 bases, with 9 bases between them. This chain's CDR3 is CASSEITGETQYF. Written as DNA, the CDR3 is TGTGCCAGCAGTGAAATAACAGGGGAGACCCAGTACTTC.

The chain employs TRBV19 and TRBJ1-1; 8 bases are shared with TRBD1. Germline CDR1 LNHDA, CDR2 SQIVND (reference sequence). The CDR3 consists of 12 residues. V was clipped by 7 bases and J by 6 bases; unmatched bases: 4. The CDR3 DNA sequence: TGTGCCAGTACCGACAGGGGCGCTGAAGCTTTCTTT. Residues: CASTDRGAEAFF.

The chain links TRBV5-5 to TRBJ2-5, with 8 bases identical to TRBD1. The CDR3 consists of 16 residues. V lost 1 base, J lost 4 bases, and 9 bases stayed unmatched. Looked up from germline, CDR1 is SGHKS and CDR2 is YYEKEE (reference sequence). The DNA for the CDR3 is TGTGCCAGCAGCTTGTTGGCAGGGGGCGCCTCAGAGACCCAGTACTTC. This codes for CASSLLAGGASETQYF.

The chain employs TRBV28 and TRBJ2-3, with 10 nucleotides matching TRBD1. Trimming removed 11 bases from V and 3 bases from J; junction bases left unmatched: 2. CDR3 length: 12 residues. From germline, CDR1 is MDHEN and CDR2 SYDVKM. The CDR3 DNA follows: TGTGCCGGGGGACAGGGGACAGATACGCAGTATTTT. Protein product: CAGGQGTDTQYF. The variable domain in full, with the rest retrieved from reference TRBV28 and TRBJ2-3, is DVKVTQSSRYLVKRTGEKVFLECVQDMDHENMFWYRQDPGLGLRLIYFSYDVKMKEKGDIPEGYSVSREKKERFSLILESASTNQTSMYLCAGGQGTDTQYFGPGTRLTVL.

The gene calls are TRBV28 and TRBJ1-3; perhaps TRBD1 as D (5 bases). Germline V lookup: CDR1 MDHEN, CDR2 SYDVKM. Trimming left V 6 bases short and J 0 bases short, with 18 bases between. This CDR3 comprises 17 residues. The CDR3 region is CASRSRQTRFSGNTIYF. The CDR3 nucleotides read TGTGCCAGCAGATCGAGACAGACCCGTTTCTCTGGAAACACCATATATTTT.

The chain is built from TRBV5-1 and TRBJ2-2, with no clear D. The CDR3 extends over 13 amino acids. V gave up 5 bases and J gave up 5 bases, with 10 bases separating them. Germline CDR1 reads SGHRS; CDR2 reads YFSETQ. The CDR3 nucleotides read TGCGCCAGCAGATATAGAGATACCGGGGAGCTGTTTTTT. Amino acid sequence: CASRYRDTGELFF.

The chain uses TRBV5-1 and TRBJ1-1, with 7 nucleotides matching TRBD1. The germline V gene encodes CDR1 SGHRS and CDR2 YFSETQ. After removal of 7 bases from V and 1 base from J, the junction contained 10 bases not matched to a gene. This CDR3 region has 15 residues. The CDR3 reads CASALRTGENTEAFF. CDR3 in DNA: TGCGCCAGCGCACTCCGGACAGGAGAGAACACTGAAGCTTTCTTT.

The chain joins TRBV4-1 to TRBJ2-1, with TRBD1 identical over 8 bases. The J segment lost 1 base and the V segment lost 3 bases, leaving 5 bases of the junction unmatched. Germline CDR1 MGHRA, CDR2 YSYEKL. The CDR3 has 16 residues. CDR3 DNA sequence: TGCGCCAGCAGCCAGCAGGACAGGGTGTCCTACAATGAGCAGTTCTTC. It translates to CASSQQDRVSYNEQFF.

CDR3 nucleotides: TGTGCCAGTAAACCCAGGGTAAGCAATCAGCCCCAGCATTTT. Translating it yields CASKPRVSNQPQHF. The chain joins TRBV19 to TRBJ1-5; D perhaps matches TRBD1 (5 bases). V lost 7 bases to trimming and J lost 1 base, with 11 bases between them. The CDR3 runs 14 residues. CDR1 LNHDA and CDR2 SQIVND come from the germline V gene (reference sequence).